These T cell receptor beta chains were read from a single sample in a study of blood T cell repertoires in COVID-19. Clones were sequenced by immunoSEQ multiplex PCR, and TCRdb holds only the in-frame ones, with some missing. The table lists fewer than 300,000 clones, approximately 86% of them singletons, with about 1% in the top ten. The sample comprised peripheral blood. These receptor sequences come from a human donor with COVID-19, enrolled during active disease. The donor label of this sample is uncertain. Each CDR3 is given with its conserved first and last residue. D genes are given only for firm matches. Some rows have no size entry. The others give once, few or many, or a class for an expanded clone.

>TRBJ1-4|TRBV28|TRBD1|once
CACRQGSTNEKLFF
>TRBJ1-1|TRBV19|TRBD1|NA
CASSTTGDTEAFF
>TRBJ1-4|TRBV29-1|NA|NA
CSVVWREVNEKLFF
>TRBJ1-1|TRBV11-2|TRBD1|NA
CASSQRDRGGTGTEAFF
>TRBJ1-2|TRBV2|TRBD1|NA
CASSFGQDPNYGYTF
>TRBJ2-1|TRBV19|TRBD2|NA
CASDSHGGGNEQFF
>TRBJ2-7|TRBV5-4|TRBD2|NA
CASSRRLAGSYEQYF
>TRBJ2-1|TRBV3-1/TRBV3-2|NA|NA
CASSQDYSGVYNEQFF
>TRBJ2-1|TRBV7-2|TRBD2|NA
CASSLEGLDYNEQFF
>TRBJ1-1|TRBV28|NA|NA
CASSLPGRSNTEAFF
>TRBJ1-1|TRBV10-3|NA|NA
CAISPTGDRNTEAFF
>TRBJ2-7|TRBV7-2|NA|NA
CASSSPSGTVSTGVYF
>TRBJ1-2|TRBV7-9|TRBD1|once
CASSSTGEANYGYTF
>TRBJ2-7|TRBV5-6|NA|NA
CASSSYSYEQYF
>TRBJ2-1|TRBV7-3|TRBD2|NA
CASSLQTGGLADYNEQFF
>TRBJ1-1|TRBV14|NA|NA
CASSQGGGKTEAFF
>TRBJ2-5|TRBV2|TRBD1|NA
CASSTNRGRETQYF
>TRBJ1-6|TRBV5-6|TRBD1|NA
CASSPDRGNSPLHF
>TRBJ2-2|TRBV13|TRBD2|NA
CASSLSPASGSPGELFF
>TRBJ2-2|TRBV7-2|NA|once
CASSFYRSGVLWDTGELFF
>TRBJ2-3|TRBV30|NA|NA
CAWSLTDTQYF
>TRBJ2-2|TRBV7-6|TRBD2|NA
CASSLMSGRATGELFF
>TRBJ1-1|TRBV7-9|NA|NA
CASSLRLTGGEAFF
>TRBJ2-1|TRBV2|NA|NA
CASSEQGRSSYNEQFF
>TRBJ1-5|TRBV28|NA|NA
CASSSGTNHQPQHF
>TRBJ2-2|TRBV19|NA|NA
CASSGSRGNTGELFF
>TRBJ1-5|TRBV28|NA|NA
CASSLTAENQPQHF
>TRBJ1-1|TRBV25-1|TRBD1|NA
CASSEGQTNTEAFF
>TRBJ1-2|TRBV10-3|TRBD1|NA
CAISHSWPNRDRGLNYGYTF
>TRBJ1-1|TRBV28|TRBD1|NA
CASRPGQENTEAFF
>TRBJ2-3|TRBV19|NA|NA
CASNSDREGTQYF
>TRBJ2-7|TRBV6-5|TRBD1|many
CASSPGTGLEQYF
>TRBJ2-4|TRBV5-4|NA|NA
CASSTQGWEDIQYF
>TRBJ1-1|TRBV4-1|TRBD1|NA
CASSQDGTGGRSAEAFF
>TRBJ1-1|TRBV28|TRBD1|NA
CASSRPGQQNTEAFF
>TRBJ1-2|TRBV7-9|NA|NA
CASGVRDYGYTF
>TRBJ1-1|TRBV7-2|TRBD1|NA
CASSLAGQGNTEAFF
>TRBJ1-2|TRBV9|NA|NA
CASSPDMDGYTF
>TRBJ1-4|TRBV6-5|NA|NA
CASSYRRRMGEKLFF
>TRBJ1-2|TRBV27|NA|NA
CASSFSREGYGYTF
>TRBJ1-6|TRBV19|NA|NA
CASSTQEGSYNSPLHF
>TRBJ1-2|TRBV15|NA|NA
CATSRDGGINGYTF
>TRBJ1-1|TRBV30|TRBD1|once
CAWNRGLNTEAFF
>TRBJ1-4|TRBV6-5|TRBD1|NA
CASSRGRDEKLFF
>TRBJ2-7|TRBV27|TRBD2|few
CASSLTSGDEQYF
>TRBJ1-3|TRBV6-2/TRBV6-3|NA|once
CASSFGTPDYSGNTIYF
>TRBJ2-5|TRBV6-5|TRBD2|NA
CASTRLAQGETQYF
>TRBJ1-5|TRBV11-1|TRBD1|NA
CASSADRGQPQHF
>TRBJ1-1|TRBV7-8|NA|NA
CASSYKTEAFF
>TRBJ2-7|TRBV28|NA|NA
CASRVTGPHEQYF
>TRBJ2-5|TRBV5-4|TRBD1|NA
CASSLGQGAWETQYF
>TRBJ1-1|TRBV29-1|NA|once
CSVEDTVVPEAFF